Listed below are T cell receptor beta chains from one sample, sequenced in a study of metastatic and nonmetastatic thyroid tumors. TCRdb reprocessed the PCR reads via MiXCR. In the table there are about 10,000 clones, less than 30% of which are singletons. The sequencing input was tumor tissue. Receptors originate from a female donor with papillary thyroid cancer or a benign thyroid nodule (not recorded which). Some clones in this sample may be carry-over from other donors' samples. The CDR3 runs from the conserved cysteine through the conserved F or W. The D gene is left open where the match is weak. Rows may omit the clone size; those that give it use once, few, many or a size class.

V: TRBV6-2/TRBV6-3; D: .; size: medium-sized; J: TRBJ2-2; DNA: TGTGCCAGCAAAAGGGGAAGGGCAGCGGGCTTCACCGGGGAGCTGTTTTTT; CDR3: CASKRGRAAGFTGELFF
V: TRBV11-1; D: TRBD1; size: .; J: TRBJ2-7; DNA: TGTGCCAGCGGATCTCAGGGGGCGGGAAACTCCTACGAGCAGCACTTC; CDR3: CASGSQGAGNSYEQHF
V: TRBV28; D: TRBD1; size: few; J: TRBJ2-6; DNA: TGTGCCAGCAGTCCATACCGGGACAGGGCCCGCTCTGGGGCCAACGTCCTGACTTTC; CDR3: CASSPYRDRARSGANVLTF
V: TRBV6-1; D: .; size: .; J: TRBJ2-3; DNA: TGTGCCAGCACCTGGAGTGGCACAGATACGCAGTATTTT; CDR3: CASTWSGTDTQYF
V: TRBV6-1; D: .; size: medium-sized; J: TRBJ2-7; DNA: TGTGCCAGCAGTGCCGCCGAGCAGTACTTC; CDR3: CASSAAEQYF
V: TRBV11-1; D: TRBD1; size: many; J: TRBJ1-2; DNA: TGTGCCAGCAGCTTAGGGGGACAGGGAATATCGAGGGGCTACACCTTC; CDR3: CASSLGGQGISRGYTF
V: TRBV28; D: .; size: few; J: TRBJ2-6; DNA: TGTGCCAGCAGTCCCTTCCCTGGGTCCAACGTCCTGACTTTC; CDR3: CASSPFPGSNVLTF
V: TRBV12-3/TRBV12-4; D: .; size: medium-sized; J: TRBJ2-1; DNA: TGTGCCAGCAGTTTAGACGGGAGCTCCTACAATGAGCAGTTCTTC; CDR3: CASSLDGSSYNEQFF
V: TRBV12-3/TRBV12-4; D: .; size: .; J: TRBJ1-5; DNA: TGTGCCAGCAGTTTACACGTTGGGAGGGGTGATCAGCCCCAGCATTTT; CDR3: CASSLHVGRGDQPQHF
V: TRBV11-2; D: .; size: medium-sized; J: TRBJ2-3; DNA: TGTGCCAGCAGTCCCCGGGGGCGGACCACAGATACGCAGTATTTT; CDR3: CASSPRGRTTDTQYF
V: TRBV19; D: .; size: medium-sized; J: TRBJ2-7; DNA: TGTGCCAGTAGTGCCTTGGGGGCCTCCTACGAGCAGTACTTC; CDR3: CASSALGASYEQYF
V: TRBV5-1; D: TRBD2; size: .; J: TRBJ2-1; DNA: TGTGCCAGCAGCCCTACTAGCGGAGACTACAATGAGCAGTTCTTC; CDR3: CASSPTSGDYNEQFF
V: TRBV5-1; D: .; size: .; J: TRBJ2-3; DNA: TGCGCCAGCAGCTTGGCATACGCGGGTGGTGGCACAGATACGCAGTATTTT; CDR3: CASSLAYAGGGTDTQYF
V: TRBV30; D: .; size: .; J: TRBJ1-3; DNA: TGTGCCTGGAGTGTACAGGGATCTGGAAACACCATATATTTT; CDR3: CAWSVQGSGNTIYF
V: TRBV18; D: .; size: once; J: TRBJ1-5; DNA: TGTGCCAGCTCACCGGCGGGCGGGGGGGATATCAATCCCCAGCATTTT; CDR3: CASSPAGGGDINPQHF
V: TRBV19; D: TRBD1; size: .; J: TRBJ2-7; DNA: TGTGCCAGTAGTCCATGGACAGGGGACTACGAGCAGTACTTC; CDR3: CASSPWTGDYEQYF
V: TRBV20-1; D: .; size: medium-sized; J: TRBJ2-2; DNA: TGCAGTGCTAGAGCTAGCTATGCGAACACCGGGGAGCTGTTTTTT; CDR3: CSARASYANTGELFF
V: TRBV18; D: .; size: .; J: TRBJ1-3; DNA: TGTGCCAGCTCACAGCAAGGGACGGATGGAAACACCATATATTTT; CDR3: CASSQQGTDGNTIYF
V: TRBV11-2; D: TRBD1; size: .; J: TRBJ1-6; DNA: TGTGCCAGCAGCTTAAATCCAGGGGGTCCATCCCTCCACTTT; CDR3: CASSLNPGGPSLHF
V: TRBV30; D: .; size: once; J: TRBJ1-3; DNA: TGTGCCTGGAGTAAGTGGACTGGAAACACCATATATTTT; CDR3: CAWSKWTGNTIYF
V: TRBV4-1; D: .; size: medium-sized; J: TRBJ2-7; DNA: TGCGCCAGCAGCTTAACAGGGTCCTACGAGCAGTACTTC; CDR3: CASSLTGSYEQYF
V: TRBV2; D: TRBD1; size: few; J: TRBJ2-7; DNA: TGTGCCAGCAAACCCGGACAGGGGTCCTACGAGCAGTACTTC; CDR3: CASKPGQGSYEQYF
V: TRBV30; D: .; size: many; J: TRBJ2-2; DNA: TGTGCCTGGAGTGGTTTCGGACAGAACACCGGAGAGCTGTTTTTT; CDR3: CAWSGFGQNTGELFF
V: TRBV7-6; D: .; size: .; J: TRBJ1-3; DNA: TGTGCCAGCAGCTTAGACAGGGAGAGCACCATATATTTT; CDR3: CASSLDRESTIYF
V: TRBV9; D: .; size: .; J: TRBJ2-7; DNA: TGTGCCAGCAGCCCAGAAGCTGGGAGGATCGGCGAGCAGTACTTC; CDR3: CASSPEAGRIGEQYF
V: TRBV28; D: .; size: few; J: TRBJ1-2; DNA: TGTGCCAGCAAACGGGGGGCGGAGGGCTACACCTTC; CDR3: CASKRGAEGYTF
V: TRBV20-1; D: TRBD1; size: .; J: TRBJ2-3; DNA: TGCAGTGCTAGTCCCGCGGACAGGGCAACAGATACGCAGTATTTT; CDR3: CSASPADRATDTQYF
V: TRBV11-1; D: TRBD2; size: .; J: TRBJ2-1; DNA: TGTTCCAGCAGCAAGAGTACTAGCGGGATGAATGAGCAGTTCTTC; CDR3: CSSSKSTSGMNEQFF
V: TRBV12-3/TRBV12-4; D: .; size: few; J: TRBJ1-6; DNA: TGTGCCAGCAGTTTAACGGTTACACCCCTCCACTTT; CDR3: CASSLTVTPLHF
V: TRBV2; D: .; size: .; J: TRBJ2-1; DNA: TGTGCCAGCAGTGAACTTACCGGGATAGCCTACAATGAGCAGCTCTTC; CDR3: CASSELTGIAYNEQLF
V: TRBV7-2; D: .; size: .; J: TRBJ2-1; DNA: TGTGCCAGCAGCCAACGAGCCCGGTACAATGAGCAGTTCTTC; CDR3: CASSQRARYNEQFF
V: TRBV19; D: TRBD1; size: .; J: TRBJ2-7; DNA: TGTGCCAGTAGTATAGGACAGGGTGTTACCTACGAGCAGTACTTC; CDR3: CASSIGQGVTYEQYF
V: TRBV7-9; D: .; size: many; J: TRBJ2-1; DNA: TGTGCCAGCCAAGGGGGGAACAACTACAATGAGCAGTTCTTC; CDR3: CASQGGNNYNEQFF
V: TRBV2; D: .; size: medium-sized; J: TRBJ1-2; DNA: TGTGCCAGCACCCGAGGGGATGGCTACACCTTC; CDR3: CASTRGDGYTF
V: TRBV6-1; D: .; size: medium-sized; J: TRBJ1-6; DNA: TGTGCCAGCAGTGAAGCGACAGATAATTCACCCCTCCACTTT; CDR3: CASSEATDNSPLHF
V: TRBV20-1; D: TRBD2; size: .; J: TRBJ2-5; DNA: TGCAGTGCTTTGACTAGCGATGAGACCCAGTACTTC; CDR3: CSALTSDETQYF
V: TRBV4-2; D: TRBD2; size: many; J: TRBJ2-3; DNA: TGTGCCAGCAGCCTCCTGGTAGCGGGTCATAGCTGGGATAGCACAGATACGCAGTATTTT; CDR3: CASSLLVAGHSWDSTDTQYF
V: TRBV12-5; D: .; size: medium-sized; J: TRBJ2-7; DNA: TGTGCTAGTGGTTTTGGTTATCAGCAGTACTTC; CDR3: CASGFGYQQYF
V: TRBV18; D: TRBD2; size: .; J: TRBJ2-3; DNA: TGTGCCAGCTCACCAGGACTAGCGGGAGCTGGAGATACGCAGTATTTT; CDR3: CASSPGLAGAGDTQYF
V: TRBV5-1; D: .; size: .; J: TRBJ2-3; DNA: TGCGCCAGCAGCGAGGATAGCACAGATACGCAGTATTTT; CDR3: CASSEDSTDTQYF
V: TRBV6-1; D: TRBD2; size: .; J: TRBJ2-7; DNA: TGTGCCATCAGGACTAGCGGGAGTGTGTACGAGCAGTACTTC; CDR3: CAIRTSGSVYEQYF
V: TRBV11-3; D: TRBD2; size: medium-sized; J: TRBJ2-7; DNA: TGTGCCAGCAGCTTACACAGCGGGAGGGCCGAGCAGTACTTC; CDR3: CASSLHSGRAEQYF
V: TRBV7-9; D: .; size: .; J: TRBJ2-5; DNA: TGTGCCAGCAGCGACACCCGGGGGACCCAGTACTTC; CDR3: CASSDTRGTQYF
V: TRBV9; D: TRBD1; size: many; J: TRBJ2-1; DNA: TGTGCCAGCAGCACCCGGGACAGCTCCTACAATGAGCAGTTCTTC; CDR3: CASSTRDSSYNEQFF
V: TRBV3-1; D: .; size: many; J: TRBJ1-1; DNA: TGTGCCAGCAGAAAAGGGCCGGAGGCTTTCTTT; CDR3: CASRKGPEAFF
V: TRBV6-1; D: TRBD1; size: .; J: TRBJ1-5; DNA: TGTGCCAGCAGTCCCCGACAGGGAAACAATCAGCCCCAGCATTTT; CDR3: CASSPRQGNNQPQHF
V: TRBV6-1; D: TRBD2; size: medium-sized; J: TRBJ2-7; DNA: TGTGCCAGCAGGGCTCTTGGCGGGAGTTACGAGCAGTACTTC; CDR3: CASRALGGSYEQYF
V: TRBV20-1; D: .; size: .; J: TRBJ1-2; DNA: TGCAGTGCTAGAGATCCAGGGGTCGACTATGGCTACACCTTC; CDR3: CSARDPGVDYGYTF
V: TRBV5-5; D: TRBD2; size: .; J: TRBJ2-7; DNA: TGTGCCAGCATCTCGGTACTAGCGGGTTACTACGAGCAGTACTTC; CDR3: CASISVLAGYYEQYF
V: TRBV20-1; D: TRBD2; size: many; J: TRBJ2-5; DNA: TGCAGTGCTACCCATAGCGGGAGGGAGACCCAGTACTTC; CDR3: CSATHSGRETQYF
V: TRBV7-2; D: .; size: .; J: TRBJ2-7; DNA: TGTGCCAGCAGCTTAGGGCTAGCTAACTACGAGCATTACTTC; CDR3: CASSLGLANYEHYF
V: TRBV2; D: .; size: .; J: TRBJ2-7; DNA: TGTGCCAGCACTGACAGGTTAGGCTACGAGCAGTACTTC; CDR3: CASTDRLGYEQYF
V: TRBV27; D: TRBD2; size: .; J: TRBJ2-1; DNA: TGTGCCAGCAGTTTGGGACTAGCGGGAGGAAATGAGCAGTTCTTC; CDR3: CASSLGLAGGNEQFF
V: TRBV9; D: .; size: many; J: TRBJ2-5; DNA: TGTGCCAGCAGCCCTGGGGGAGAGACCCAGTACTTC; CDR3: CASSPGGETQYF
V: TRBV5-1; D: .; size: .; J: TRBJ2-6; DNA: TGCGCCAGCAGCTCGATAGGGACCTCTGGGGCCAATGTCCTGACTTTC; CDR3: CASSSIGTSGANVLTF